A single sample is the source of the 3 T cell receptor beta chains below, sequenced in a study of T cells in Graves' hyperthyroidism and ophthalmopathy. Regions amplified from RNA transcripts were the TCR beta CDR3 regions. The HTBI primer set served for first-round RT-PCR of the TCR CDR3. MiXCR was run by TCRdb on the multiplex PCR reads, yielding one entry per CDR3 protein. The sample comprises 660,000 or so distinct CDR3 sequences, just under 45% of which are singletons, and approximately 6.8% rests with the top ten. The sequenced sample was peripheral blood or thyroid tissue (not recorded which). Source of these receptors: an adult man with Graves' disease, either hyperthyroidism or ophthalmopathy (not recorded which).

A single count supports this clonotype. This chain joins TRBV7-9 and TRBJ2-7; 8 bases are shared with TRBD1. The ends lost 5 bases at V and 3 bases at J; junction bases unmatched: 9. The V gene's germline CDR1 is SEHNR and CDR2 FQNEAQ (reference sequence). The CDR3 covers 15 residues. The CDR3 is CASSHTGDRIYEQYF. The DNA of the CDR3 is TGTGCCAGCAGCCACACAGGGGACAGGATCTACGAGCAGTACTTC.

With respect to this clonotype: A much larger clonotype is one base distant, so this may be a read error. The rearrangement joins TRBV7-8 to TRBJ2-7, with TRBD2 as a possible D gene (6 bases). The CDR3 has 15 amino acids. V shed 5 bases and J shed 2 bases, with 16 bases lying between them. Germline assignment: CDR1 SGHVS and CDR2 FQNEAQ. The CDR3 sequence: CASSQRLVDAYEQYF. In DNA form, the CDR3 reads TGTGCCAGCAGCCAACGACTAGTGGACGCCTACGAGCAGTACTTC.

With respect to this clonotype: A read error may be the cause here, since a much bigger clone is one base away. The V call is TRBV2, the J call TRBJ2-7, with D perhaps matching TRBD2 (5 bases). Per germline, CDR1 SNHLY and CDR2 FYNNEI. Between the trimmed V and J ends, which lost 6 bases and 0 bases, there was a span of 15 bases. CDR3 length equals 15 residues. The DNA for the CDR3 is TGTGCCAGCAGCACGGAAGGACTCGACTCCTACGAGCAGTACTTC. Translating gives CASSTEGLDSYEQYF.